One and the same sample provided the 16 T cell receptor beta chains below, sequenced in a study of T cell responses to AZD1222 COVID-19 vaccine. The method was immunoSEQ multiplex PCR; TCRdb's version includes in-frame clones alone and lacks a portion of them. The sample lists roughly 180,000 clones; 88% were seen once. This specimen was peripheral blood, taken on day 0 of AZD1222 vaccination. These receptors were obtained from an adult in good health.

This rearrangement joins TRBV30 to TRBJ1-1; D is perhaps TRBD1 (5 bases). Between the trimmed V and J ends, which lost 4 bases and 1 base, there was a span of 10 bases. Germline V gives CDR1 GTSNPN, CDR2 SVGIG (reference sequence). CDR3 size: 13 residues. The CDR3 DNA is TGTGCCTGGATGAGACAGCAGAACACTGAAGCTTTCTTT. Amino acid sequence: CAWMRQQNTEAFF.

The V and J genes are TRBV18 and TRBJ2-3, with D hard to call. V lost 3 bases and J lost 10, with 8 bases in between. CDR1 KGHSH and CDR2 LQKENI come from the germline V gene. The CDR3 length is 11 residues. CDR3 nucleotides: TGTGCCAGCTCACCTGATATCGCGCAGTATTTT. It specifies CASSPDIAQYF.

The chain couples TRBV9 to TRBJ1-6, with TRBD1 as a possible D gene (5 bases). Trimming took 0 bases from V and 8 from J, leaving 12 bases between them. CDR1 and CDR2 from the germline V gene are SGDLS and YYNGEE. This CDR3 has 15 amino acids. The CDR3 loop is CASSVAPGGHSPLHF. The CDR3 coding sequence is TGTGCCAGCAGCGTAGCTCCCGGGGGTCATTCACCCCTCCACTTT. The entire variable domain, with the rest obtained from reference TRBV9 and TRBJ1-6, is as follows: DSGVTQTPKHLITATGQRVTLRCSPRSGDLSVYWYQQSLDQGLQFLIQYYNGEERAKGNILERFSAQQFPDLHSELNLSSLELGDSALYFCASSVAPGGHSPLHFGNGTRLTVT.

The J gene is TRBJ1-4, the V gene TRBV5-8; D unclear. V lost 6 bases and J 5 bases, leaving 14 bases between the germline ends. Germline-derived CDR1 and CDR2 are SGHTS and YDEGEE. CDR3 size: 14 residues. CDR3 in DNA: TGTGCCAGCATCCGGAGGGTGAGGAATGAAAAACTGTTTTTT. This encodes CASIRRVRNEKLFF.

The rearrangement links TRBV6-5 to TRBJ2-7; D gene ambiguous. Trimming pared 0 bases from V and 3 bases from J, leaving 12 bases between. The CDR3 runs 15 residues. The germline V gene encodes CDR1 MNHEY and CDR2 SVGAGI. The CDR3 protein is CASSYSGLDGYEQYF. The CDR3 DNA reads TGTGCCAGCAGTTACTCTGGCCTAGATGGCTACGAGCAGTACTTC.

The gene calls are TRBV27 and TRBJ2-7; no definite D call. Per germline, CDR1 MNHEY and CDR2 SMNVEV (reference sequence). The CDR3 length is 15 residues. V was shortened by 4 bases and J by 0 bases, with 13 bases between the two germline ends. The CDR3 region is CASSYGLDLSYEQYF. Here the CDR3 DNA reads TGTGCCAGCAGTTACGGTTTAGACCTCTCCTACGAGCAGTACTTC.

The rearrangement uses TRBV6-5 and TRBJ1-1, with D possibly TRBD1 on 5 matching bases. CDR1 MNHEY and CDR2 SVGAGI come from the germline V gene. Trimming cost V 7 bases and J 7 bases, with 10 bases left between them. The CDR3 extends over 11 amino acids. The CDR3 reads CASTGSGEAFF. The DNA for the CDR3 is TGTGCCAGCACAGGGTCGGGTGAAGCTTTCTTT.

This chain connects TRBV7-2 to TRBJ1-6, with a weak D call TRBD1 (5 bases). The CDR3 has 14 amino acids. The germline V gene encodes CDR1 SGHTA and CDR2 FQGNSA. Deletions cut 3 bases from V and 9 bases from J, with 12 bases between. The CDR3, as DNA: TGTGCCAGCAGCTTCTCAGGGACGGGTTCACCCCTCCACTTT. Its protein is CASSFSGTGSPLHF. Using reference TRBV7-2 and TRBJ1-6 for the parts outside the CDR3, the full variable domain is GAGVSQSPSNKVTEKGKDVELRCDPISGHTALYWYRQSLGQGLEFLIYFQGNSAPDKSGLPSDRFSAERTGGSVSTLTIQRTQQEDSAVYLCASSFSGTGSPLHFGNGTRLTVT.

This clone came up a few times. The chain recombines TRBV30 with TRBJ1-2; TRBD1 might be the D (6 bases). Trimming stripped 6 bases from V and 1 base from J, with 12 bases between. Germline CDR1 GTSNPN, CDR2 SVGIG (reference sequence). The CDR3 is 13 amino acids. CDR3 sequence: CACTPDSNYGYTF. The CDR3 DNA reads TGTGCCTGTACCCCGGACAGTAACTATGGCTACACCTTC. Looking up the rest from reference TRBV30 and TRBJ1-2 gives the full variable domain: SQTIHQWPATLVQPVGSPLSLECTVEGTSNPNLYWYRQAAGRGLQLLFYSVGIGQISSEVPQNLSASRPQDRQFILSSKKLLLSDSGFYLCACTPDSNYGYTFGSGTRLTVV.

The DNA of the CDR3 is TGTGCCAGCAGCACCGGACAGGGGTCACCCCTCCACTTT. Translation: CASSTGQGSPLHF. The chain is built from TRBV7-9 and TRBJ1-6, with TRBD1 matching 9 bases. The germline V gene encodes CDR1 SEHNR and CDR2 FQNEAQ (reference sequence). The CDR3 covers 13 residues. The trim removed 5 bases at V and 10 bases at J, leaving 3 bases unmatched.

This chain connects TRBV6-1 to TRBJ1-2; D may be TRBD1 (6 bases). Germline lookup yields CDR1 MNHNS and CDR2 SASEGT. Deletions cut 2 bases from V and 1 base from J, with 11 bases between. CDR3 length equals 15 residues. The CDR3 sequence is CASSERGDDNYGYTF. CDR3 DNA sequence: TGTGCCAGCAGTGAAAGGGGGGACGATAACTATGGCTACACCTTC.

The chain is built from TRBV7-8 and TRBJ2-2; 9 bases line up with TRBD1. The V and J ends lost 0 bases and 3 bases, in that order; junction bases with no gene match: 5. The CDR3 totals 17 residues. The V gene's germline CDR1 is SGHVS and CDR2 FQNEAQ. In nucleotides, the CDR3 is TGTGCCAGCAGCTTAGCCGGGACAGGGTATCACACCGGGGAGCTGTTTTTT. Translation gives CASSLAGTGYHTGELFF.

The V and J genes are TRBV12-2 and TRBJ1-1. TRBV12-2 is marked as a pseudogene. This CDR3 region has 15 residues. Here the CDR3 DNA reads TGTGCAAGTCGCTTAGCCCGTATAGATGGCACTGAAGCTTTCTTT. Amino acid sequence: CASRLARIDGTEAFF.

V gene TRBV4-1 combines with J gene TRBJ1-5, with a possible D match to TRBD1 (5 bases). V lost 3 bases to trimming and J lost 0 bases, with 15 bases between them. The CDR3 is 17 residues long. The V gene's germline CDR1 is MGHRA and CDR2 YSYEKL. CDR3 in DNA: TGCGCCAGCAGCCAGGGCTGGGGCTGGGATAGCAATCAGCCCCAGCATTTT. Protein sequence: CASSQGWGWDSNQPQHF.

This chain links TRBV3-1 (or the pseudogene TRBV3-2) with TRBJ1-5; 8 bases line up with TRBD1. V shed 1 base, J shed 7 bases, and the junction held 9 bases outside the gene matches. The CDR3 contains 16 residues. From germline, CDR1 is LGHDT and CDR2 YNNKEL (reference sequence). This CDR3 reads CASSQGLGQGRQPQHF. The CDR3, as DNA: TGTGCCAGCAGCCAAGGACTTGGACAGGGCCGACAGCCCCAGCATTTT.

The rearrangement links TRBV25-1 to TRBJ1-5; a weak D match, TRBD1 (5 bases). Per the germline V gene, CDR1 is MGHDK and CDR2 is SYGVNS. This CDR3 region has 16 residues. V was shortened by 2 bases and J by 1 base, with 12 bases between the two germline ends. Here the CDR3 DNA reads TGTGCCAGCAGTGAAGTGGGGACGGCCAGCAATCAGCCCCAGCATTTT. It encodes CASSEVGTASNQPQHF.